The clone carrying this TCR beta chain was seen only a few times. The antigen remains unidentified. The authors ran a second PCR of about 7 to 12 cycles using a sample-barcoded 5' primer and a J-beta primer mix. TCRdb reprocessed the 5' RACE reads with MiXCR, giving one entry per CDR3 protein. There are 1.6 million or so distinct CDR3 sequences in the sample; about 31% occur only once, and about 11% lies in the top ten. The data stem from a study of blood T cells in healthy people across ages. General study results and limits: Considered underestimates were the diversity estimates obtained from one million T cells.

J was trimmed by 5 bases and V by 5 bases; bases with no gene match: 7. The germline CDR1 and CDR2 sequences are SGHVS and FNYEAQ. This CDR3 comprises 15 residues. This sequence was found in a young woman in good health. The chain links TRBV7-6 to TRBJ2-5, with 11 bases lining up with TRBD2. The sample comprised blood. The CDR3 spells CASSGSGGAFETQYF. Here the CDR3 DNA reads TGTGCCAGCAGCGGTAGCGGGGGGGCCTTTGAGACCCAGTACTTC.